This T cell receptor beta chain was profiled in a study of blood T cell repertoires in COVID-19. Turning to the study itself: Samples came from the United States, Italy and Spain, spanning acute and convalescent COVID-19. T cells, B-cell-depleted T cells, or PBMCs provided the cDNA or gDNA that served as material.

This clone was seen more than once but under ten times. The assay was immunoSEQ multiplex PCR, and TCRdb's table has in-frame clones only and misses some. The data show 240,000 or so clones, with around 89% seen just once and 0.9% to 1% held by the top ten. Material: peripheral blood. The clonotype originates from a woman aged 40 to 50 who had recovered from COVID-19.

CDR3: CASSIWGRQGYTF. CDR3 DNA: TGTGCCAGTAGTATCTGGGGCAGGCAGGGCTACACCTTC. This chain joins TRBV19 and TRBJ1-2, with D perhaps TRBD1 (5 bases). There are 13 residues in the CDR3. Trimming removed 3 bases at V and 8 bases at J, with 13 bases between. The germline V gene has CDR1 LNHDA and CDR2 SQIVND (reference sequence).